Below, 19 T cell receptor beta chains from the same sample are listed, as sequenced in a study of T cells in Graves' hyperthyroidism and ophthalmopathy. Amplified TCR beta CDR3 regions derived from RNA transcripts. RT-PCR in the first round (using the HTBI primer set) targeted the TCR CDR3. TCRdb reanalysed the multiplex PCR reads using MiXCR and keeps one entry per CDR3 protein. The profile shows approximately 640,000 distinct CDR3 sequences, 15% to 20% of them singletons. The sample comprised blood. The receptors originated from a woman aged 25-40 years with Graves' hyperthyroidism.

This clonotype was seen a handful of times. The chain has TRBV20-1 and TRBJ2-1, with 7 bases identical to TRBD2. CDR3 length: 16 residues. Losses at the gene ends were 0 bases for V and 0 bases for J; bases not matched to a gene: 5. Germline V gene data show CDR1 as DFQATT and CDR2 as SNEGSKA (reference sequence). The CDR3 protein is CSARDYREASYNEQFF. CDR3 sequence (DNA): TGCAGTGCTAGAGATTACCGGGAGGCCTCCTACAATGAGCAGTTCTTC.

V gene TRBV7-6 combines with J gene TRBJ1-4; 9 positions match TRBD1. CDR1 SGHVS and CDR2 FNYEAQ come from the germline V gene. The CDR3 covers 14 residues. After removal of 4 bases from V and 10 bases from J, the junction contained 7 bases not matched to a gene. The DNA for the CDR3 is TGTGCCAGCAGCTCCGGGACAGGGATGGGAAAACTGTTTTTT. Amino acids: CASSSGTGMGKLFF.

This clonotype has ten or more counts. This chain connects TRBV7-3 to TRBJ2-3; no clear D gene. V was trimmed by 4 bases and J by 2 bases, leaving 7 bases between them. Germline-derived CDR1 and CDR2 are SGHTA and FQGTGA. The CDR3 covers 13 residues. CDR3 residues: CASSYDSTDTQYF. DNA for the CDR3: TGTGCCAGCAGCTATGATTCCACAGATACGCAGTATTTT.

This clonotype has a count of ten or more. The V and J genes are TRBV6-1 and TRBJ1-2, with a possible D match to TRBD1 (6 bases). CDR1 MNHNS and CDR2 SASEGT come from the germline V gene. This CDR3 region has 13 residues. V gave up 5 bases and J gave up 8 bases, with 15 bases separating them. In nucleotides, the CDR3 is TGTGCCAGCAGTCCCGGGGGGGCGCAAGGCTACACCTTC. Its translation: CASSPGGAQGYTF.

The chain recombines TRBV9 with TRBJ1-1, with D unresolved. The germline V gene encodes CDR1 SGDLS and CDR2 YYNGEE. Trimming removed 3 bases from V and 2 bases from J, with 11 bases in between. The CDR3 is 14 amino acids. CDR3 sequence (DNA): TGTGCCAGCAGCGCGGATCCGGATAACACTGAAGCTTTCTTT. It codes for CASSADPDNTEAFF.

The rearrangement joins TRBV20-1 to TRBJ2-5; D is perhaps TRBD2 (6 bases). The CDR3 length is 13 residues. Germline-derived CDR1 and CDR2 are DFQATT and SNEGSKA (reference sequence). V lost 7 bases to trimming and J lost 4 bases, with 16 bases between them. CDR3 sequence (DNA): TGCAGTGGGACGAGGGAGGTTAGAGAGACCCAGTACTTC. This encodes CSGTREVRETQYF.

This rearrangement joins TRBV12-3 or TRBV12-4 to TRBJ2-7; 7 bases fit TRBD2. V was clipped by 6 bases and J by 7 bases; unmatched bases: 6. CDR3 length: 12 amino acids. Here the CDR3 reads CASRATAGEQYF. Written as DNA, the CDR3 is TGTGCCAGCAGAGCTACAGCGGGGGAGCAGTACTTC.

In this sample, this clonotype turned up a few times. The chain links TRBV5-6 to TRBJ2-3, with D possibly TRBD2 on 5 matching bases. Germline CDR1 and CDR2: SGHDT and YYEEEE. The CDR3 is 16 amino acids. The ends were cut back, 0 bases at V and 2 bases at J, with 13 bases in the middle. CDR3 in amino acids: CASSLGSEAVTDTQYF. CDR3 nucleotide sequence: TGTGCCAGCAGCTTGGGTTCGGAAGCGGTCACAGATACGCAGTATTTT.

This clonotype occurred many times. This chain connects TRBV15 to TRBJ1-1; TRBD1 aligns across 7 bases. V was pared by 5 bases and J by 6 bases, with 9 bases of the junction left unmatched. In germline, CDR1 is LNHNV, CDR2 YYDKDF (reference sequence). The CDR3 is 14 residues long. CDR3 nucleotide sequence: TGTGCCACCAGCCTACAGGGGAAAATAGCTGAAGCTTTCTTT. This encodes CATSLQGKIAEAFF.

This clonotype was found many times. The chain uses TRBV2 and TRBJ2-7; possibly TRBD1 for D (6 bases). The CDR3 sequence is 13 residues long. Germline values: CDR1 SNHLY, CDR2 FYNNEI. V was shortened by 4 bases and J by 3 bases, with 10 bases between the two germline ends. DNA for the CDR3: TGTGCCAGCAGTGTAGGGGGAGACTACGAGCAGTACTTC. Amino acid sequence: CASSVGGDYEQYF.

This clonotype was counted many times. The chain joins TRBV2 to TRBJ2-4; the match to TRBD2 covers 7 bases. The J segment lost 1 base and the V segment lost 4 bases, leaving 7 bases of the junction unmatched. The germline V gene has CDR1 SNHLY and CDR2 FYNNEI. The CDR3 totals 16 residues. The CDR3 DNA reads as TGTGCCAGCAGTGGTTGGGAGGGAGGCGCCAAAAACATTCAGTACTTC. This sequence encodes CASSGWEGGAKNIQYF.

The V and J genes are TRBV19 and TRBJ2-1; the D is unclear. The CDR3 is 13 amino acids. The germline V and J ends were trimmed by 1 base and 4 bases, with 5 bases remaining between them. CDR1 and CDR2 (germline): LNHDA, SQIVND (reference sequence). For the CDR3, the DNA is TGTGCCAGTAGTATAGTACAATACAATGAGCAGTTCTTC. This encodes CASSIVQYNEQFF.

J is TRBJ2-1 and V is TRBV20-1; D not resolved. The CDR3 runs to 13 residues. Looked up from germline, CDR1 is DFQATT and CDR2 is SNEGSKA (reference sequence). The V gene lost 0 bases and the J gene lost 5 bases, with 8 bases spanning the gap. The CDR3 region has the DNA TGCAGTGCTAGAGATTCGGCCAACAATGAGCAGTTCTTC. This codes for CSARDSANNEQFF.

CDR3 loop: CASRRDMSNEKLFF. CDR3 coding DNA: TGTGCCAGCAGGCGGGACATGTCAAATGAAAAACTGTTTTTT. This chain joins TRBV7-2 and TRBJ1-4, with TRBD1 as a possible D gene (6 bases). V shed 6 bases and J shed 5 bases, with 13 bases lying between them. The CDR3 consists of 14 residues. Germline V gene data show CDR1 as SGHTA and CDR2 as FQGNSA.

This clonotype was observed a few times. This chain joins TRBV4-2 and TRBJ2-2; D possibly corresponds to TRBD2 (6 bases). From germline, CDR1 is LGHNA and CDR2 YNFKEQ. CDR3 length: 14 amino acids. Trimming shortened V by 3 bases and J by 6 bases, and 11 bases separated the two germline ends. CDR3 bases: TGTGCCAGCAGCCAGGCGAGACTAGCCGGGGAGCTGTTTTTT. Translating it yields CASSQARLAGELFF.

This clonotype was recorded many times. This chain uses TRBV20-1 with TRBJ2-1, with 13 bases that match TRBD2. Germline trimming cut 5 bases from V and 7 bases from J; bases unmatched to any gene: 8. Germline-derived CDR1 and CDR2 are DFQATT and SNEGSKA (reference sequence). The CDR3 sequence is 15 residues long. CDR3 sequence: CSAFLGTSGINEQFF. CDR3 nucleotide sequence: TGCAGTGCTTTTCTCGGGACTAGCGGGATAAATGAGCAGTTCTTC.

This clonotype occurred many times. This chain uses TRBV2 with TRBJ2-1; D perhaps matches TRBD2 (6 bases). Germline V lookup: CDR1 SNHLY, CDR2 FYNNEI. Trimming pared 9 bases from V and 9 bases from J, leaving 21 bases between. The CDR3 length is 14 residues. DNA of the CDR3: TGTGCCAGTCCTATTGGTGCCGCGGAGGGTGAGCAGTTCTTC. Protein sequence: CASPIGAAEGEQFF.

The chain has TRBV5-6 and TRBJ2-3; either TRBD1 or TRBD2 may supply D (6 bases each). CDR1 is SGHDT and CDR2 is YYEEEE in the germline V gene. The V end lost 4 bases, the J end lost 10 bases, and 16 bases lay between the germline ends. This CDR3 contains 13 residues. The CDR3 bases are TGTGCCAGCAGCACCCGGGGGCAAGGTTCGCAGTATTTT. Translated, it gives CASSTRGQGSQYF.

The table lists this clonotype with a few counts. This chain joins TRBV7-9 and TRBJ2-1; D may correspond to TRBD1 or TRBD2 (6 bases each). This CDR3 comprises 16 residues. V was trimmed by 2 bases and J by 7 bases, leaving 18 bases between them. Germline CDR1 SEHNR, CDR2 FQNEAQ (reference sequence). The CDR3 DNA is TGTGCCAGCAGCTTATTGTCGGCGGGACAAGGGAATGAGCAGTTCTTC. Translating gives CASSLLSAGQGNEQFF. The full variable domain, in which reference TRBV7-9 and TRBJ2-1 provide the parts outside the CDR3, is DTGVSQNPRHKITKRGQNVTFRCDPISEHNRLYWYRQTLGQGPEFLTYFQNEAQLEKSRLLSDRFSAERPKGSFSTLEIQRTEQGDSAMYLCASSLLSAGQGNEQFFGPGTRLTVL.